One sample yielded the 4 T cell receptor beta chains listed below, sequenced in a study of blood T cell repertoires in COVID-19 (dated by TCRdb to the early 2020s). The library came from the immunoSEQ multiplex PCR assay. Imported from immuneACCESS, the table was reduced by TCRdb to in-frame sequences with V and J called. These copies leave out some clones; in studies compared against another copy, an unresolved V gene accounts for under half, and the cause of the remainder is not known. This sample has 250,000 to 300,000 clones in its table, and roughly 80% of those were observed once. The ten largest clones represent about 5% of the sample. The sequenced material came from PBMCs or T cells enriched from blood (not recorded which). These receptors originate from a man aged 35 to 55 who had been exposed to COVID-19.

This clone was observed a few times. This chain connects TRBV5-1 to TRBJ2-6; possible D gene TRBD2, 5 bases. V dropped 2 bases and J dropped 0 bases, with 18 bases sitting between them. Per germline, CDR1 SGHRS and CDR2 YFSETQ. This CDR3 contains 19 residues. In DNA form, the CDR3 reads TGCGCCAGCAGCTTCGTGGAAATAGCGCGATTCTCTGGGGCCAACGTCCTGACTTTC. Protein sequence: CASSFVEIARFSGANVLTF.

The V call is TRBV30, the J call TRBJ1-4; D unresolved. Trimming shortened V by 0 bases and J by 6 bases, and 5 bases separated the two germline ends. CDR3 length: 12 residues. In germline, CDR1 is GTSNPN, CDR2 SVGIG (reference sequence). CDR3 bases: TGTGCCTGGAGTGTACAGTATGAAAAACTGTTTTTT. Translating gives CAWSVQYEKLFF. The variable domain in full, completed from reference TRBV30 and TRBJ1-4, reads SQTIHQWPATLVQPVGSPLSLECTVEGTSNPNLYWYRQAAGRGLQLLFYSVGIGQISSEVPQNLSASRPQDRQFILSSKKLLLSDSGFYLCAWSVQYEKLFFGSGTQLSVL.

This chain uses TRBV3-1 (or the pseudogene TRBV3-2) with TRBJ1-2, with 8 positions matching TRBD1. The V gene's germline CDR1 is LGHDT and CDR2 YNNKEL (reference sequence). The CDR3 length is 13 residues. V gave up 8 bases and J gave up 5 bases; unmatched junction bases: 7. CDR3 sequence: CASGSDRGYGYTF. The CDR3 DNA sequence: TGTGCCAGCGGCTCTGACAGGGGTTATGGCTACACCTTC.

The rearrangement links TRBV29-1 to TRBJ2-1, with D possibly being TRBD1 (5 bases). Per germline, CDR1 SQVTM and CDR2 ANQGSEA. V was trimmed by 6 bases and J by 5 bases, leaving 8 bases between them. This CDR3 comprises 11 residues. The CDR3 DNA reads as TGCAGCGTAAGACAGAACAATGAGCAGTTCTTC. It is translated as CSVRQNNEQFF.